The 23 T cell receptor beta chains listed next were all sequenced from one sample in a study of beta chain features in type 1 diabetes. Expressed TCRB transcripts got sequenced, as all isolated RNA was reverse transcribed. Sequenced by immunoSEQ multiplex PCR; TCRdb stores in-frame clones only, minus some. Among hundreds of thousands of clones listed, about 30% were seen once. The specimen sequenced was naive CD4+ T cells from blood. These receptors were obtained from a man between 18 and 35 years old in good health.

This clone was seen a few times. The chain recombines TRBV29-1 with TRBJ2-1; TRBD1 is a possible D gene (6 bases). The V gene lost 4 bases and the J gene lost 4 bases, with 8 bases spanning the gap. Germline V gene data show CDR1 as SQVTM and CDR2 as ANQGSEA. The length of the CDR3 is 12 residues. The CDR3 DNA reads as TGCAGCGTTGTAGGGGGATACAATGAGCAGTTCTTC. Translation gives CSVVGGYNEQFF.

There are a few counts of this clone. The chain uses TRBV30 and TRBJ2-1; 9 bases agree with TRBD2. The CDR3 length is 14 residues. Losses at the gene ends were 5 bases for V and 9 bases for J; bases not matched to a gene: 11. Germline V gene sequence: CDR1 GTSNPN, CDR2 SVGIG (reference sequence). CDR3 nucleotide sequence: TGTGCCTGGGACAACAGCGGGAGGAGAACTGAGCAGTTCTTC. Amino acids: CAWDNSGRRTEQFF.

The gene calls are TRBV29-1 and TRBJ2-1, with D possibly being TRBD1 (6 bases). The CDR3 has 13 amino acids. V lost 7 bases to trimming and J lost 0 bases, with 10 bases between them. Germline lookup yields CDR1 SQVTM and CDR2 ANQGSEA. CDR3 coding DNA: TGCAGCGCTGGGACACCCTCCTACAATGAGCAGTTCTTC. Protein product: CSAGTPSYNEQFF.

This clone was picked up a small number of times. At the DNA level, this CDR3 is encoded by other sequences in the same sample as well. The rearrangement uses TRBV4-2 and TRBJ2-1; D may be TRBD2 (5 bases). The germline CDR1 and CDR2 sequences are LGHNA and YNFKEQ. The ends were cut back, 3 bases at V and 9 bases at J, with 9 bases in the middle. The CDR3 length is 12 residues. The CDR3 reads CASSQGRGEQFF. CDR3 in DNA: TGTGCCAGCAGCCAGGGCCGGGGTGAGCAGTTCTTC.

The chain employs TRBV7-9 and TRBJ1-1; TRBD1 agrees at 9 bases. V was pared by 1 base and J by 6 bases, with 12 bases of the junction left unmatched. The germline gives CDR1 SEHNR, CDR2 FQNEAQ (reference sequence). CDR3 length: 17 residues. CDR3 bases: TGTGCCAGCAGCTTAGTGGCCTCGGGGACAGGGCGTCCTGAAGCTTTCTTT. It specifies CASSLVASGTGRPEAFF.

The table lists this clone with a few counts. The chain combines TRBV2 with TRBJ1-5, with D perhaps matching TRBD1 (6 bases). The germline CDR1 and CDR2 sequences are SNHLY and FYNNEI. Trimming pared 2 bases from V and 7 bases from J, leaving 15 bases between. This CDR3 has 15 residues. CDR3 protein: CASSENLRGLQPQHF. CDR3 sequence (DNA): TGTGCCAGCAGTGAAAACCTAAGGGGGTTACAGCCCCAGCATTTT.

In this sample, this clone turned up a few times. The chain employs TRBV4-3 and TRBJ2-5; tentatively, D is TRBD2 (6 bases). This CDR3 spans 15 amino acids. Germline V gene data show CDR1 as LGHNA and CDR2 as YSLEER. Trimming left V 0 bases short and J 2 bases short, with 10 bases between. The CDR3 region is CASSQEEGGQETQYF. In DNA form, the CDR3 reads TGCGCCAGCAGCCAAGAAGAGGGAGGACAAGAGACCCAGTACTTC.

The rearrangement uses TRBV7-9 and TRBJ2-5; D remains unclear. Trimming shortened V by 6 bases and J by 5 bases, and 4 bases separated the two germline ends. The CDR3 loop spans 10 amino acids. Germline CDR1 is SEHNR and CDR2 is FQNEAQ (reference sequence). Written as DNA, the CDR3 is TGTGCCAGCAGTGGCGAGACCCAGTACTTC. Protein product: CASSGETQYF.

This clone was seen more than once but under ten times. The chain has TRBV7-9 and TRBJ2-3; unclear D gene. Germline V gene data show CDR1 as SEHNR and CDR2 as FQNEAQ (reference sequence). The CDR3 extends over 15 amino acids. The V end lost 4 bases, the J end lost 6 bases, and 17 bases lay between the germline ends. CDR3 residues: CASSYRARGQDTQYF. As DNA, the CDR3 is TGTGCCAGCAGCTATCGGGCCCGTGGTCAGGATACGCAGTATTTT.

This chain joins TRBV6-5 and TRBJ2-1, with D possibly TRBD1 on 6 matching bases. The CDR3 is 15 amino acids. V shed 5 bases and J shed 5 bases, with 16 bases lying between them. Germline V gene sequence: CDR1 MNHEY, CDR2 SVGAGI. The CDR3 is CASSTYFQGNNEQFF. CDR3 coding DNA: TGTGCCAGCAGTACATATTTCCAGGGGAACAATGAGCAGTTCTTC.

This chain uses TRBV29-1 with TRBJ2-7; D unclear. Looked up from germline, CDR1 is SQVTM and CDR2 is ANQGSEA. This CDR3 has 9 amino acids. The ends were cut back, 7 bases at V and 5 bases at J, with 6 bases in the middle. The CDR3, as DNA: TGCAGCGGCAGGAACGAGCAGTACTTC. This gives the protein CSGRNEQYF.

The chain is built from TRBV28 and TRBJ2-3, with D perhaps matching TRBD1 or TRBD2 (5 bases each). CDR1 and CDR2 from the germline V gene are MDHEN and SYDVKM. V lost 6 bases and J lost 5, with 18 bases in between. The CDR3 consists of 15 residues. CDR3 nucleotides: TGTGCCAGCAGCCCCCCTGGGGGTTATCAAGATACGCAGTATTTT. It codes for CASSPPGGYQDTQYF.

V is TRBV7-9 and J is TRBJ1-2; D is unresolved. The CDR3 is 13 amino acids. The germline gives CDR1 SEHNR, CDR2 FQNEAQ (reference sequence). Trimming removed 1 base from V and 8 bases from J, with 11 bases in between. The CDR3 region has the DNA TGTGCCAGCAGCTTAGATCGGGAGGGAGGCTACACCTTC. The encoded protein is CASSLDREGGYTF.

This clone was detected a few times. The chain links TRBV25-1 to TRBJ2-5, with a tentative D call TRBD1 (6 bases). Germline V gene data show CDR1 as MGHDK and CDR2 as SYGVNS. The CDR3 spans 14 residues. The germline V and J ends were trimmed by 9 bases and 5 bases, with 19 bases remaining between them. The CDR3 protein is CASTSPGAGETQYF. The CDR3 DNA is TGTGCCAGTACTTCCCCAGGGGCCGGGGAGACCCAGTACTTC.

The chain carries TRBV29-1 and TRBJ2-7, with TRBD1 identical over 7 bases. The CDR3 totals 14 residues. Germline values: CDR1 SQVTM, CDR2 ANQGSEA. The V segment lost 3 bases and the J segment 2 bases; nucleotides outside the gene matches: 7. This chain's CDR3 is CSVDLGQPTYEQYF. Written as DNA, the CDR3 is TGCAGCGTTGACTTGGGACAGCCCACCTACGAGCAGTACTTC.

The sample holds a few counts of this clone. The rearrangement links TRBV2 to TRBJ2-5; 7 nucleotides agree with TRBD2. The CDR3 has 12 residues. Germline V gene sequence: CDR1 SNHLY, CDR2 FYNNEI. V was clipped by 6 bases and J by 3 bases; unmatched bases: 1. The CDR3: CASSGRKETQYF. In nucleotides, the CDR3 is TGTGCCAGCAGCGGGAGGAAAGAGACCCAGTACTTC. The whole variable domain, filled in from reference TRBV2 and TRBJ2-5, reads EPEVTQTPSHQVTQMGQEVILRCVPISNHLYFYWYRQILGQKVEFLVSFYNNEISEKSEIFDDQFSVERPDGSNFTLKIRSTKLEDSAMYFCASSGRKETQYFGPGTRLLVL.

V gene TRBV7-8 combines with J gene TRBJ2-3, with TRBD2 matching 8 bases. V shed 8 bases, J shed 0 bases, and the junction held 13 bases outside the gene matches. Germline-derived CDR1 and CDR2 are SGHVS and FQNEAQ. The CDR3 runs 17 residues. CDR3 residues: CASSTLKTSVSTDTQYF. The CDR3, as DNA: TGTGCCAGCTCTACTCTAAAGACTAGCGTGAGCACAGATACGCAGTATTTT.

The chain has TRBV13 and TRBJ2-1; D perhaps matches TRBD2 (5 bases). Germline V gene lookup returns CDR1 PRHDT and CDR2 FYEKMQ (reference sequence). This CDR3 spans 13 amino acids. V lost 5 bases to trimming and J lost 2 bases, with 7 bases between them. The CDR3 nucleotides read TGTGCCAGCAGCCCGGGGACCTACAATGAGCAGTTCTTC. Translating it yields CASSPGTYNEQFF.

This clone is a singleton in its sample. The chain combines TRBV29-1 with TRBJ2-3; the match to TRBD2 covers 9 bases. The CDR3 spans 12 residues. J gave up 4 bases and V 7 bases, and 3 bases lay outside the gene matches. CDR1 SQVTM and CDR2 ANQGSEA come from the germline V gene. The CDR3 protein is CSETSGSDTQYF. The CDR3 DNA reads TGCAGCGAGACTAGCGGCTCAGATACGCAGTATTTT.

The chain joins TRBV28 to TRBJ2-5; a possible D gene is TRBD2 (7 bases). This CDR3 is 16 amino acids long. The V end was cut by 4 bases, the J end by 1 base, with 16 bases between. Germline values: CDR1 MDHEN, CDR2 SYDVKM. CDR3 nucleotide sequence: TGTGCCAGCAGTTCCACAGGGAGGGGAGCCCAAGAGACCCAGTACTTC. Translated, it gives CASSSTGRGAQETQYF.

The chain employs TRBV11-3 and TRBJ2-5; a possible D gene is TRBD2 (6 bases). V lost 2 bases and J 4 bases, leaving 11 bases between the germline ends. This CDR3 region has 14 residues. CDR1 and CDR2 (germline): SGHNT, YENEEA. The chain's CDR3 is CASSLSAGGETQYF. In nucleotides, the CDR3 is TGTGCCAGCAGCTTAAGCGCCGGGGGAGAGACCCAGTACTTC.

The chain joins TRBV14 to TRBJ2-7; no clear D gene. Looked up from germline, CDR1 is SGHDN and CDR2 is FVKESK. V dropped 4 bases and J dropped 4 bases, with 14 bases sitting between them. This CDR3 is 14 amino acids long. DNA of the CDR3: TGTGCCAGCAGCCCGAGAAGACACATGTACGAGCAGTACTTC. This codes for CASSPRRHMYEQYF.

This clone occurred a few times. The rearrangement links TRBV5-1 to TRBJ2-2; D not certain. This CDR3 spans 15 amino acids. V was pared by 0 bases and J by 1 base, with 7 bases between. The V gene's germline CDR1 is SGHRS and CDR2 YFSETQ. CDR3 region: CASSLAPGNTGELFF. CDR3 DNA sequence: TGCGCCAGCAGCTTGGCTCCCGGGAACACCGGGGAGCTGTTTTTT.